This passage covers 7 T cell receptor beta chains from one sample sequenced in a study of cytomegalovirus exposure and HLA in healthy donors. The PCR was carried out with 60 Vbeta primers and 13 Jbeta primers. Only in-frame clones appear in the TCRdb table, and some are missing; sequencing was by immunoSEQ multiplex PCR. The sample records 150,000 to 200,000 clones, 84% being singletons. The sequenced material came from PBMCs. The source of these receptors is a boy younger than 18 in good health and CMV-seronegative.

The rearrangement links TRBV28 to TRBJ2-7; TRBD2 is a possible D gene (6 bases). The germline gives CDR1 MDHEN, CDR2 SYDVKM. CDR3 length: 15 amino acids. Trimming cost V 5 bases and J 5 bases, with 19 bases left between them. In DNA form, the CDR3 reads TGTGCCAGCAGTGTTCGAGGGGAGGTAGTCGACGAGCAGTACTTC. Protein: CASSVRGEVVDEQYF.

J is TRBJ2-5 and V is TRBV15, with D unclear. There are 12 residues in the CDR3. V dropped 7 bases and J dropped 2 bases, with 8 bases sitting between them. CDR1 is LNHNV, CDR2 YYDKDF, per germline (reference sequence). CDR3 DNA: TGTGCCACCACCCCGGGTCAAGAGACCCAGTACTTC. Amino acids: CATTPGQETQYF.

The gene calls are TRBV5-4 and TRBJ2-7; D remains ambiguous. This CDR3 region has 11 residues. Trimming pared 4 bases from V and 1 base from J, leaving 3 bases between. The V gene's germline CDR1 is SGHNT and CDR2 YYREEE (reference sequence). The CDR3 here is CASSVSYEQYF. The DNA for the CDR3 is TGTGCCAGCAGCGTATCCTACGAGCAGTACTTC.

This rearrangement joins TRBV7-2 to TRBJ2-3; tentatively, D is TRBD2 (6 bases). The CDR3 covers 15 residues. Germline CDR1 is SGHTA and CDR2 is FQGNSA. V lost 3 bases to trimming and J lost 0 bases, with 10 bases between them. CDR3 sequence reads: CASSFAGTSTDTQYF. The CDR3 bases are TGTGCCAGCAGCTTCGCCGGGACTAGCACAGATACGCAGTATTTT.

The V gene is TRBV19, the J gene TRBJ2-6; the D gene is possibly TRBD1 (6 bases). Looked up from germline, CDR1 is LNHDA and CDR2 is SQIVND (reference sequence). CDR3 length equals 16 residues. V gave up 7 bases and J gave up 1 base, with 14 bases separating them. This chain's CDR3 is CASTQGIRSGANVLTF. In nucleotides, the CDR3 is TGTGCCAGTACTCAGGGGATACGTTCTGGGGCCAACGTCCTGACTTTC.

The chain combines TRBV25-1 with TRBJ2-3, with D perhaps matching TRBD2 (5 bases). V lost 1 base, J lost 7 bases, and 15 bases lay in between. The CDR3 loop spans 15 amino acids. The germline CDR1 and CDR2 sequences are MGHDK and SYGVNS. CDR3 nucleotide sequence: TGTGCCAGCAGTGAATCAGAGACTAAAAAAAATACGCAGTATTTT. Protein sequence: CASSESETKKNTQYF.

This clone appeared a single time. The chain has TRBV6-4 and TRBJ2-1, with 13 bases fitting TRBD2. Trimming removed 3 bases from V and 5 bases from J; junction bases left unmatched: 1. Germline V CDR1 and CDR2: MRHNA, SNTAGT. The CDR3 has 15 residues. CDR3 sequence reads: CASSEGTSGNNEQFF. As DNA, the CDR3 is TGTGCCAGCAGTGAAGGGACTAGCGGGAACAATGAGCAGTTCTTC.